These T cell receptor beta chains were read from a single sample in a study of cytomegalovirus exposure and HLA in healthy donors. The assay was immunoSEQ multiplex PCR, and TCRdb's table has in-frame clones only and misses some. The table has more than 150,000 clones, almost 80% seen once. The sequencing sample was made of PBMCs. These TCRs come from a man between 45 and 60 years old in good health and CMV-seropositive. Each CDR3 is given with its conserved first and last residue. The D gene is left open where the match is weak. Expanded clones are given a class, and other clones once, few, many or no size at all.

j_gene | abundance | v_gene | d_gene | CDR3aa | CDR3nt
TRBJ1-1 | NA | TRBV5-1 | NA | CASSALQGNTEAFF | TGCGCCAGCAGCGCCCTACAGGGGAACACTGAAGCTTTCTTT
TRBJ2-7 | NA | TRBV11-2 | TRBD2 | CASSLFSGAAYEQYF | TGTGCCAGCAGCTTATTTAGCGGGGCCGCCTACGAGCAGTACTTC
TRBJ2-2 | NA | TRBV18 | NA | CTSSPRGGTGELFF | TGTACCAGCTCACCACGGGGAGGCACCGGGGAGCTGTTTTTT
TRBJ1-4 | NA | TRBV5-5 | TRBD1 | CASSPGQGSNEKLFF | TGTGCCAGCAGCCCCGGACAGGGGTCTAATGAAAAACTGTTTTTT
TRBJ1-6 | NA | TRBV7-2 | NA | CASTLGTPASPLHF | TGTGCCAGCACCCTGGGGACACCGGCCTCACCCCTCCACTTT
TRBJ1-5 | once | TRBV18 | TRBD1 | CASSPGQGTNQPQHF | TGTGCCAGCTCACCCGGACAGGGGACTAATCAGCCCCAGCATTTT
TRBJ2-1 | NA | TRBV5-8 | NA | CASSWTVSSYNEQFF | TGTGCCAGCAGCTGGACAGTCAGCTCCTACAATGAGCAGTTCTTC
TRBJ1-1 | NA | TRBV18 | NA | CASSPQAGGNTEAFF | TGTGCCAGCTCACCGCAGGCCGGGGGGAACACTGAAGCTTTCTTT
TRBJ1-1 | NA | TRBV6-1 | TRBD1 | CASRGQGPTEAFF | TGTGCCAGCAGGGGACAGGGTCCCACTGAAGCTTTCTTT
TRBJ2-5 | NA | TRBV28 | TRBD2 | CASSRAGWETQYF | TGTGCCAGCAGCCGAGCGGGGTGGGAGACCCAGTACTTC
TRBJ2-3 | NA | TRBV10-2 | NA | CASSEVDTADTQYF | TGCGCCAGCAGTGAGGTAGACACTGCAGATACGCAGTATTTT